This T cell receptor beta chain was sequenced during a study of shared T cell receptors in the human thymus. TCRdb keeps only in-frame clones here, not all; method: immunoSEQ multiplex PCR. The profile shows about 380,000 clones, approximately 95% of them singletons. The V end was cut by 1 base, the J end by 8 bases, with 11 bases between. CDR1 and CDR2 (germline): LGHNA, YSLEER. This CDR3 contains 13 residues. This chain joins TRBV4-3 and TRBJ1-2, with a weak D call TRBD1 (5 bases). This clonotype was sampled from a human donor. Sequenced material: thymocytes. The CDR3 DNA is TGCGCCAGCAGCCAAGGCAGGGCGGGGGGCTACACCTTC. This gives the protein CASSQGRAGGYTF.